Below are 4 T cell receptor beta chains sequenced from a single sample in a study of OX40 agonist ivuxolimab in advanced cancers. Clones were read by immunoSEQ multiplex PCR, and TCRdb kept only the in-frame ones, dropping some. In the table there are about 80,000 clones, about 90% of which are singletons. The material sequenced was CD4+ or CD8+ T cells sorted from blood, taken in a trial of the OX40 agonist ivuxolimab. Source of these receptors: an adult with an advanced solid tumor such as melanoma, head and neck, liver or kidney cancer.

The rearrangement uses TRBV5-1 and TRBJ2-7; a weak D match, TRBD1 (5 bases). Trimming left V 0 bases short and J 0 bases short, with 7 bases between. CDR1 is SGHRS and CDR2 is YFSETQ in the germline V gene. The CDR3 sequence is 14 residues long. CDR3: CASSLAGNSYEQYF. The CDR3 region has the DNA TGCGCCAGCAGCTTGGCAGGGAACTCCTACGAGCAGTACTTC.

As for this clone: At one of its ends the junction is not consistent with the germline gene, which may arise from a read error. This rearrangement joins TRBV30 to TRBJ1-2; TRBD1 is a possible D gene (6 bases). CDR3 length: 14 residues. Germline V gene sequence: CDR1 GTSNPN, CDR2 SVGIG (reference sequence). CDR3 nucleotide sequence: TGTGCCTGGAGGCCTCCGGGGGCTAAGTATGGCTACACCTTC. Protein: CAWRPPGAKYGYTF. The entire variable domain, with the rest obtained from reference TRBV30 and TRBJ1-2, is as follows: SQTIHQWPATLVQPVGSPLSLECTVEGTSNPNLYWYRQAAGRGLQLLFYSVGIGQISSEVPQNLSASRPQDRQFILSSKKLLLSDSGFYLCAWRPPGAKYGYTFGSGTRLTVV.

The rearrangement joins TRBV11-3 to TRBJ2-5; D is possibly TRBD2 (6 bases). Germline CDR1 SGHNT, CDR2 YENEEA. The CDR3 has 17 amino acids. The V end was cut by 2 bases, the J end by 1 base, with 17 bases between. The CDR3 sequence: CASSLSLPGAPQETQYF. In DNA form, the CDR3 reads TGTGCCAGCAGCTTAAGTCTCCCGGGAGCACCCCAAGAGACCCAGTACTTC.

A note on this clone: Within the sample, other DNA sequences also encode this same CDR3. This chain joins TRBV18 and TRBJ1-2; 7 nucleotides line up with TRBD1. Germline V CDR1 and CDR2: KGHSH, LQKENI. This CDR3 is 14 amino acids long. V shed 6 bases and J 6 bases; nucleotides not matched to a gene: 10. The CDR3 sequence is CASSPIDRADGYTF. Written as DNA, the CDR3 is TGTGCCAGCTCCCCAATTGACAGGGCGGATGGCTACACCTTC.